This paragraph covers one T cell receptor beta chain sequence. Its specificity is not known. This sample was taken from a study of response to subunit inactivated influenza vaccine. The V end lost 3 bases, the J end lost 2 bases, and 14 bases lay between the germline ends. CDR1 and CDR2 from the germline V gene are SGHTA and FQGNSA. The CDR3 is made up of 15 amino acids. General study results and limits: Authors suggested seasonal influenza vaccinations each recruit few new T cells.

MiXCR, run by TCRdb on the RT-PCR reads, gives a single entry per CDR3 protein. The sample holds about 780,000 distinct CDR3 sequences, roughly 18% seen once. The receptor's source is a man in his fifties who received an inactivated influenza vaccine. The J gene is TRBJ2-7, the V gene TRBV7-2, with a weak D call TRBD1 (5 bases). The sample here was PBMCs from blood, taken 5 to 6 days after vaccination. Here the CDR3 reads CASSFSTGRPYEQYF. CDR3 in DNA: TGTGCCAGCAGCTTTAGCACAGGACGACCCTACGAGCAGTACTTC.